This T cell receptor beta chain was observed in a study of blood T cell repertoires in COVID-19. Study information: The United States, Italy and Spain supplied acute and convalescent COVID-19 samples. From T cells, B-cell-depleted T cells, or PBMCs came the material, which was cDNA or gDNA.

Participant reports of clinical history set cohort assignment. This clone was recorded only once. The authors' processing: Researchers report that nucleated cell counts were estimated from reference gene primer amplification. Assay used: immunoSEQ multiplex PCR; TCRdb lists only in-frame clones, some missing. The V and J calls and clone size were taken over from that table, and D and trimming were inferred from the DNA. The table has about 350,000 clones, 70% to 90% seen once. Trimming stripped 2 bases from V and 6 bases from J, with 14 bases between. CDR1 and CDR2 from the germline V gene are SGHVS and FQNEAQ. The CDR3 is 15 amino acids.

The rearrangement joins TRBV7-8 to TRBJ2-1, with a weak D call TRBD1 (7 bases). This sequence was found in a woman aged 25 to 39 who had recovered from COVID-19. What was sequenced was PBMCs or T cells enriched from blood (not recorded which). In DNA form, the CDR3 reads TGTGCCAGCAGCTTATGGGGGGCAGGGGGCAATGAGCAGTTCTTC. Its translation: CASSLWGAGGNEQFF.